The next 12 T cell receptor beta chains were all read from a single sample in a study of radiation and T cells in renal cell carcinoma. Clones were sequenced by immunoSEQ multiplex PCR, and TCRdb holds only the in-frame ones, with some missing. The table lists tens of thousands of clones, 89% of them singletons. Time point of the sample: blood 4 weeks post-SBRT, at nephrectomy. Treatment defined: 15 Gy SBRT to primary tumor, nephrectomy 4 weeks later. The sequencing here drew on blood, taken from a patient whose treatment included radiotherapy and nephrectomy. Every receptor here comes from a woman in her seventies with renal cell carcinoma.

This clone was observed once. The chain has TRBV5-1 and TRBJ2-2; 13 bases are shared with TRBD2. The CDR3 spans 19 residues. Trimming took 4 bases from V and 2 from J; bases not matched to a gene: 11. CDR1 SGHRS and CDR2 YFSETQ come from the germline V gene. CDR3 amino acids: CASSPRGTSGVKNTGELFF. The CDR3 DNA is TGCGCCAGCAGCCCGAGGGGGACTAGCGGGGTTAAAAACACCGGGGAGCTGTTTTTT.

The chain employs TRBV28 and TRBJ1-4, with TRBD1 as a possible D gene (6 bases). This CDR3 is 17 amino acids long. Trimming removed 2 bases at V and 0 bases at J, with 13 bases between. In germline, CDR1 is MDHEN, CDR2 SYDVKM. CDR3 in DNA: TGTGCCAGCAGTTTAATGGGGGCCCCCTCAACTAATGAAAAACTGTTTTTT. Protein product: CASSLMGAPSTNEKLFF.

This clone has a single count. The chain is built from TRBV11-2 and TRBJ2-7; D is ambiguous. V was trimmed by 0 bases and J by 3 bases, leaving 9 bases between them. The CDR3 is 14 residues long. Germline CDR1 reads SGHAT; CDR2 reads FQNNGV. CDR3 in DNA: TGTGCCAGCAGCTTAGAACGGCAGGTCTACGAGCAGTACTTC. Its protein product is CASSLERQVYEQYF. Full variable domain (missing parts from reference TRBV11-2 and TRBJ2-7): EAGVAQSPRYKIIEKRQSVAFWCNPISGHATLYWYQQILGQGPKLLIQFQNNGVVDDSQLPKDRFSAERLKGVDSTLKIQPAKLEDSAVYLCASSLERQVYEQYFGPGTRLTVT.

This sequence joins TRBV28 and TRBJ1-5, with TRBD1 matching 8 bases. The ends lost 6 bases at V and 6 bases at J; junction bases unmatched: 10. The CDR3 runs 15 residues. Germline lookup yields CDR1 MDHEN and CDR2 SYDVKM. In nucleotides, the CDR3 is TGTGCCAGCAGCCCCCCAGGGGGCGCCGGTCAGCCCCAGCATTTT. Residues: CASSPPGGAGQPQHF.

This clone appeared once. In nucleotides, the CDR3 is TGTGCCACCAGCACCCCCACGGGGGGAAACATTCAGTACTTC. Translating it yields CATSTPTGGNIQYF. The rearrangement joins TRBV15 to TRBJ2-4; 7 bases match TRBD2. With V trimmed by 4 bases and J by 6 bases, 6 bases remained unmatched. The CDR3 covers 14 residues. Germline V lookup: CDR1 LNHNV, CDR2 YYDKDF (reference sequence).

The chain uses TRBV7-2 and TRBJ1-5; D gene ambiguous. Trimming shortened V by 2 bases and J by 2 bases, and 4 bases separated the two germline ends. This CDR3 region has 13 residues. Germline V gives CDR1 SGHTA, CDR2 FQGNSA. In DNA, the CDR3 is TGTGCCAGCAGCTTAAAGGGCAATCAGCCCCAGCATTTT. Its protein product is CASSLKGNQPQHF.

The rearrangement links TRBV9 to TRBJ2-1, with 11 positions matching TRBD2. The ends lost 0 bases at V and 3 bases at J; junction bases unmatched: 14. CDR1 is SGDLS and CDR2 is YYNGEE in the germline V gene. This CDR3 contains 20 residues. DNA of the CDR3: TGTGCCAGCAGCGTAGCGGTGAGTAGCGGGGGGGCACTTGGCTACAATGAGCAGTTCTTC. Its translation: CASSVAVSSGGALGYNEQFF.

The V gene is TRBV6-1, the J gene TRBJ1-2; D is undetermined. The germline V gene encodes CDR1 MNHNS and CDR2 SASEGT. This CDR3 spans 13 amino acids. V shed 2 bases and J shed 8 bases, with 12 bases lying between them. The DNA of the CDR3 is TGTGCCAGCAGTGAATCCCAGAATCGAGGCTACACCTTC. It yields the protein CASSESQNRGYTF.

The chain employs TRBV15 and TRBJ2-3; no clear D. The CDR3 is made up of 14 amino acids. The V end lost 6 bases, the J end lost 6 bases, and 16 bases lay between the germline ends. CDR1 LNHNV and CDR2 YYDKDF come from the germline V gene (reference sequence). The CDR3 is CATSTRRAGDTQYF. In DNA, the CDR3 is TGTGCCACCAGTACACGAAGGGCCGGCGATACGCAGTATTTT.

The chain employs TRBV11-2 and TRBJ2-7, with TRBD1 matching over 7 bases. Losses at the gene ends were 5 bases for V and 4 bases for J; bases not matched to a gene: 8. Germline-derived CDR1 and CDR2 are SGHAT and FQNNGV. The CDR3 has 14 residues. The CDR3: CASSPEGARYEQYF. The CDR3 coding sequence is TGTGCCAGCAGCCCCGAGGGGGCTAGGTACGAGCAGTACTTC.

J is TRBJ1-2 and V is TRBV6-1; the D is unclear. Trimming removed 4 bases at V and 6 bases at J, with 18 bases between. The CDR3 covers 15 residues. Germline CDR1 reads MNHNS; CDR2 reads SASEGT. CDR3 sequence reads: CASSAQRAQGHGYTF. The CDR3 DNA is TGTGCCAGCAGTGCCCAGAGGGCCCAAGGGCATGGCTACACCTTC.

The CDR3 here is CASSLGRAGQETQYF. The DNA of the CDR3 is TGTGCCAGCAGCTTAGGTCGAGCGGGGCAAGAGACCCAGTACTTC. The chain has TRBV7-2 and TRBJ2-5; 7 positions match TRBD2. The CDR3 loop spans 15 amino acids. Germline CDR1 and CDR2: SGHTA and FQGNSA. The V segment lost 1 base and the J segment 2 bases; nucleotides outside the gene matches: 4. Filled out from reference TRBV7-2 and TRBJ2-5, the complete variable domain reads GAGVSQSPSNKVTEKGKDVELRCDPISGHTALYWYRQSLGQGLEFLIYFQGNSAPDKSGLPSDRFSAERTGGSVSTLTIQRTQQEDSAVYLCASSLGRAGQETQYFGPGTRLLVL.